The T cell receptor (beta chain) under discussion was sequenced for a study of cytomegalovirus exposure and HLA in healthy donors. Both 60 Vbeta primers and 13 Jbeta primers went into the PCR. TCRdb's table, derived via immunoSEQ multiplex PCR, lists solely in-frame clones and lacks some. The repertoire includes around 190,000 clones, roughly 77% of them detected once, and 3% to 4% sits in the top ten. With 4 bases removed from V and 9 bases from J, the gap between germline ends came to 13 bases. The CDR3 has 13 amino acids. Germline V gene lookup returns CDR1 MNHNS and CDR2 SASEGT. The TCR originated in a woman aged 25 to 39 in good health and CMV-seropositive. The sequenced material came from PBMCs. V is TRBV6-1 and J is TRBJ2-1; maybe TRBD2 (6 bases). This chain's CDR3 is CASSVGGLGEQFF. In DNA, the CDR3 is TGTGCCAGCAGTGTTGGGGGACTGGGTGAGCAGTTCTTC.